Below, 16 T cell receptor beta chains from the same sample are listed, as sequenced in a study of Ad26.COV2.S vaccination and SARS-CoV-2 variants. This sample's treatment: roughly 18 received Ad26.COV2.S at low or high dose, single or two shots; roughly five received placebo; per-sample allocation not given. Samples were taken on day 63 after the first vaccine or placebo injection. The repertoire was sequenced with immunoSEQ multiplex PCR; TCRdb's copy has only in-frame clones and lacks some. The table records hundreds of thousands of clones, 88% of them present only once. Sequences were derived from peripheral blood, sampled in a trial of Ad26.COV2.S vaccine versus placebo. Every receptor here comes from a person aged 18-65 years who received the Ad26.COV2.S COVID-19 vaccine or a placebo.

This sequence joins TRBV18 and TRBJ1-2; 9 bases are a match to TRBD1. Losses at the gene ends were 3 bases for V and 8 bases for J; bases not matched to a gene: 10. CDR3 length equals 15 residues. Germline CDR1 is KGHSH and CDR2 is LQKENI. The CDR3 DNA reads TGTGCCAGCTCACCCTTCGGGACAGGGCAAGGGGGCTACACCTTC. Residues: CASSPFGTGQGGYTF. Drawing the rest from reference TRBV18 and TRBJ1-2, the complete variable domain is NAGVMQNPRHLVRRRGQEARLRCSPMKGHSHVYWYRQLPEEGLKFMVYLQKENIIDESGMPKERFSAEFPKEGPSILRIQQVVRGDSAAYFCASSPFGTGQGGYTFGSGTRLTVV.

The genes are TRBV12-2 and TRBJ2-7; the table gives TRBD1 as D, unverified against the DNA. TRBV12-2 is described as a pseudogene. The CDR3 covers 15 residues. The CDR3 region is CASRLDRDSSYEQYF. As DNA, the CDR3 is TGTGCAAGTCGCTTAGATCGGGACAGCTCCTACGAGCAGTACTTC.

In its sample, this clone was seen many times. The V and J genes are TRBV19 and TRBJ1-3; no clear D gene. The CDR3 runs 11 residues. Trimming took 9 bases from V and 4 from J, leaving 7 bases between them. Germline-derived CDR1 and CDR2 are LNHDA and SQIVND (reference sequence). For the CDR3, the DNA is TGTGCCAGCAGGTACGGAAACACCATATATTTT. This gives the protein CASRYGNTIYF.

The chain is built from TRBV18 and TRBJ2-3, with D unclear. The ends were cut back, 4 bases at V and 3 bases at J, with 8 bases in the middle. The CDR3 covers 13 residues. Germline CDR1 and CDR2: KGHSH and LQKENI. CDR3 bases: TGTGCCAGCTCACGGGAAGAGACAGATACGCAGTATTTT. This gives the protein CASSREETDTQYF. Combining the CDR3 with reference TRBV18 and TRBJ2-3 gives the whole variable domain NAGVMQNPRHLVRRRGQEARLRCSPMKGHSHVYWYRQLPEEGLKFMVYLQKENIIDESGMPKERFSAEFPKEGPSILRIQQVVRGDSAAYFCASSREETDTQYFGPGTRLTVL.

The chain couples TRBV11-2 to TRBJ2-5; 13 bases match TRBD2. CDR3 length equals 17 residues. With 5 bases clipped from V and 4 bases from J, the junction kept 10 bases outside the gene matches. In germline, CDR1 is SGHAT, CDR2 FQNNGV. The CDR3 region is CASSPGTSGGAVETQYF. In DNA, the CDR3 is TGTGCCAGCAGCCCTGGAACTAGCGGGGGGGCCGTAGAGACCCAGTACTTC.

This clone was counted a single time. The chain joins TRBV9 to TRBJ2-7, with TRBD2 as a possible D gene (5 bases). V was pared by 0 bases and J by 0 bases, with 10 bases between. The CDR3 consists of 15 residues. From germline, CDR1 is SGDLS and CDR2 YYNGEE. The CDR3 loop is CASSVAPGNSYEQYF. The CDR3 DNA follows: TGTGCCAGCAGCGTAGCTCCCGGGAACTCCTACGAGCAGTACTTC.

The DNA of the CDR3 is TGTGCCAGCAGCTTTAGAGGAGCAGATACGCAGTATTTT. It specifies CASSFRGADTQYF. This chain uses TRBV7-2 with TRBJ2-3; D is unclear. Germline V lookup: CDR1 SGHTA, CDR2 FQGNSA. This CDR3 contains 13 residues. The V end lost 3 bases, the J end lost 4 bases, and 8 bases lay between the germline ends.

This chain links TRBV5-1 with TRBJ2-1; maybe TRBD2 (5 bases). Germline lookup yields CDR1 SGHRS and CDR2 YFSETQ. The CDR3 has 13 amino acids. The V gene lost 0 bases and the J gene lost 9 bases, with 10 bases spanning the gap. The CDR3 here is CASSLAEAREQFF. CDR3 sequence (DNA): TGCGCCAGCAGCTTGGCGGAGGCGCGTGAGCAGTTCTTC.

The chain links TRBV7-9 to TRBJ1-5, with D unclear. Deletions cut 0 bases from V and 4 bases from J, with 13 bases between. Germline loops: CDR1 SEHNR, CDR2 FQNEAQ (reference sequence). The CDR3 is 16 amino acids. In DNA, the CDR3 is TGTGCCAGCAGCTTAGCAGCGCGGGGTACAAATCAGCCCCAGCATTTT. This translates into CASSLAARGTNQPQHF.

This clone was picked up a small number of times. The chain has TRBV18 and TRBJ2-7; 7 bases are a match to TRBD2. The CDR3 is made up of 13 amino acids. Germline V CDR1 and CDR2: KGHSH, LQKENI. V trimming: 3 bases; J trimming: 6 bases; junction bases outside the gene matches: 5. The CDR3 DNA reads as TGTGCCAGCTCACCCCTAGCGGCGTCCGAGCAGTACTTC. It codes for CASSPLAASEQYF. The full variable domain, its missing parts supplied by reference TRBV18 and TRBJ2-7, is NAGVMQNPRHLVRRRGQEARLRCSPMKGHSHVYWYRQLPEEGLKFMVYLQKENIIDESGMPKERFSAEFPKEGPSILRIQQVVRGDSAAYFCASSPLAASEQYFGPGTRLTVT.

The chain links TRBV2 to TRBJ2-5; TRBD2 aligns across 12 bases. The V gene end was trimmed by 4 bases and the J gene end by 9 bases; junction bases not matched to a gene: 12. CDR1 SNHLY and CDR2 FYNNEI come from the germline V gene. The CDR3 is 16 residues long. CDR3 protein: CASSVASGGAQVAQYF. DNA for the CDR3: TGTGCCAGCAGTGTCGCTAGCGGGGGGGCCCAAGTGGCCCAGTACTTC. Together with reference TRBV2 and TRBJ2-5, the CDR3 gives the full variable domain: EPEVTQTPSHQVTQMGQEVILRCVPISNHLYFYWYRQILGQKVEFLVSFYNNEISEKSEIFDDQFSVERPDGSNFTLKIRSTKLEDSAMYFCASSVASGGAQVAQYFGPGTRLLVL.

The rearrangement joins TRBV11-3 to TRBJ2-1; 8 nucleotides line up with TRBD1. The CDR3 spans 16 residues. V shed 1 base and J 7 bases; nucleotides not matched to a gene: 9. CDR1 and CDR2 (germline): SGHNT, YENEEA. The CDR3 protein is CASSLGDRIPRNEQFF. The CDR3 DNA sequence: TGTGCCAGCAGCTTAGGGGACAGGATTCCTAGGAATGAGCAGTTCTTC.

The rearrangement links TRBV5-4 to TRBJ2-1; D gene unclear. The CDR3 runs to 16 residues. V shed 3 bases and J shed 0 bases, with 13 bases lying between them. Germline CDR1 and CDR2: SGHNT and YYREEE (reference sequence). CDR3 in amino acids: CASSSRVGSSYNEQFF. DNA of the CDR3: TGTGCCAGCAGCTCGCGTGTGGGCAGCTCCTACAATGAGCAGTTCTTC. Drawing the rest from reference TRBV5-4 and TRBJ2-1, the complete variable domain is ETGVTQSPTHLIKTRGQQVTLRCSSQSGHNTVSWYQQALGQGPQFIFQYYREEENGRGNFPPRFSGLQFPNYSSELNVNALELDDSALYLCASSSRVGSSYNEQFFGPGTRLTVL.

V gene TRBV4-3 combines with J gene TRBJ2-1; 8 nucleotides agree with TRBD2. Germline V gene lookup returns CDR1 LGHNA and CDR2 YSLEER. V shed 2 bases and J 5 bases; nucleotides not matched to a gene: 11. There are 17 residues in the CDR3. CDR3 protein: CASSQFPRGGEHNEQFF. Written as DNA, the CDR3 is TGCGCCAGCAGCCAATTCCCCCGGGGGGGGGAACACAATGAGCAGTTCTTC.

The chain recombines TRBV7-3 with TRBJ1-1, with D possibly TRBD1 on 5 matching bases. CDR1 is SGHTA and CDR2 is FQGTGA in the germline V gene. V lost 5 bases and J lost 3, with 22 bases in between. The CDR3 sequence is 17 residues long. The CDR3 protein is CASSPFGGRGSDTEAFF. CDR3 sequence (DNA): TGTGCCAGCAGCCCGTTCGGGGGTCGAGGGTCGGACACTGAAGCTTTCTTT.

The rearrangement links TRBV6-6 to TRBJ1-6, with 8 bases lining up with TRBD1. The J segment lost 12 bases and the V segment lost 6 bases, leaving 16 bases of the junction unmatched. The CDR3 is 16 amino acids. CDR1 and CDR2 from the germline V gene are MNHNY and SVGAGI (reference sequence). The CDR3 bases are TGTGCCAGCAGCCCTCCCCCTTGGACAGGGATTGAACCCCTCCACTTT. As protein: CASSPPPWTGIEPLHF.